This TCR beta chain was observed in a study of identical twins. The CDR3 totals 18 residues. V lost 3 bases and J lost 0; bases outside the gene matches: 4. Germline CDR1 reads KGHSH; CDR2 reads LQKENI. From the 5' RACE reads, TCRdb called clonotypes with MiXCR, one entry per CDR3 protein. The sample records about 720,000 distinct CDR3 sequences, 15% to 20% being singletons. These same data were also listed under a study on T cells expressing NK-cell markers. That work states: CD3+CD56+NKG2C+, CD3+CD56+NKG2C- and CD3+CD56-NKG2C+ T cells, once sorted, supplied the TCR beta repertoires.

The chain combines TRBV18 with TRBJ2-1; 14 nucleotides align to TRBD2. The source of this sequence is a woman between 18 and 30 years old in good health. The specimen was PBMCs. The CDR3: CASSPTGLAGGSYNEQFF. In DNA, the CDR3 is TGTGCCAGCTCACCGACCGGACTAGCGGGAGGCTCCTACAATGAGCAGTTCTTC.